The rows below give T cell receptor beta chains drawn from one sample of a study of blood T cell repertoires in COVID-19. Some clones are missing from TCRdb's copy, which holds only in-frame ones; the method was immunoSEQ multiplex PCR. The sample lists a few hundred thousand clones, about 89% occurring once. The sample taken for sequencing was peripheral blood. The receptors originated from a woman aged 25 to 39 with COVID-19, enrolled during active disease. Both conserved end residues are trimmed from each CDR3. A D gene is named only where the DNA matches it firmly.

TRBJ2-7 | TRBV27 | . | ASSFYGPSEQY
TRBJ1-1 | TRBV19 | . | ASSMRAVRTEAF
TRBJ2-7 | TRBV5-1 | TRBD1 | ASSPRAPGTGRSEQY
TRBJ2-3 | TRBV30 | TRBD1 | AWSDGTGYTDTQY
TRBJ2-1 | TRBV7-2 | TRBD2 | ASSLGTSFLDEQF
TRBJ2-7 | TRBV29-1 | TRBD2 | SVSVAGGTRSEQY
TRBJ2-7 | TRBV16 | TRBD1 | ASSLLKGASDEQY
TRBJ1-4 | TRBV21-1 | . | ASNTSRGRGEKLF
TRBJ2-7 | TRBV10-2 | . | ASSETGGGDEQY
TRBJ2-3 | TRBV18 | TRBD2 | ASSPLAGPTPDTQY
TRBJ2-7 | TRBV5-1 | TRBD1 | ASSLDRGQAEQY
TRBJ2-7 | TRBV7-2 | TRBD1 | ASSPQTGGSYEQY
TRBJ1-4 | TRBV6-5 | . | ASTSGSGYEKLF
TRBJ1-2 | TRBV5-6 | . | ASSTGMGGYT
TRBJ2-5 | TRBV11-3 | . | ASSSTRGETQY
TRBJ1-5 | TRBV1 | . | TSTGINCRNQPQH
TRBJ2-1 | TRBV28 | TRBD2 | ASILGGLAGGNEQF
TRBJ2-6 | TRBV28 | TRBD1 | ASFGRGTGANVLT
TRBJ2-7 | TRBV30 | TRBD1 | AWSAIGTGPAEQY
TRBJ2-1 | TRBV28 | . | ASSLTTAGTYNEQF
TRBJ2-5 | TRBV28 | . | ASSPTSGYQETQY
TRBJ2-7 | TRBV19 | TRBD1 | ASSFSTGGSYEQY
TRBJ2-1 | TRBV30 | TRBD2 | AWSARTSGYEQF
TRBJ2-2 | TRBV27 | . | ASSLAGPTGELF
TRBJ2-7 | TRBV6-5 | . | ASNPNGLLLNEQY
TRBJ2-7 | TRBV7-9 | TRBD1 | ASSVDRGREQY
TRBJ2-1 | TRBV5-1 | TRBD2 | ASSAGLDGASEF
TRBJ2-7 | TRBV5-4 | . | ASSLGGATYEQY
TRBJ2-1 | TRBV6-5 | . | ASSQTDNEQF
TRBJ2-1 | TRBV6-5 | . | ASSDTNEQF
TRBJ2-7 | TRBV4-1 | . | ASSQTPGDSSYEQY
TRBJ1-4 | TRBV19 | TRBD1 | ASAKGQANEKLF
TRBJ1-2 | TRBV5-5 | TRBD1 | ASGTMNRGKGYT
TRBJ2-7 | TRBV18 | . | ASSPSRTPGLY
TRBJ2-3 | TRBV24-1 | TRBD2 | ATSDSWLAGRTDTQY
TRBJ1-1 | TRBV30 | TRBD1 | AWVTGTGNTEAF
TRBJ2-3 | TRBV21-1 | . | ASSNGTSGPDTQY
TRBJ2-4 | TRBV6-4 | . | ASSALSELKNIQY
TRBJ2-3 | TRBV5-1 | . | ASSPDRADTQY
TRBJ2-7 | TRBV5-1 | TRBD2 | ASSLGSSGRDEQY
TRBJ1-5 | TRBV19 | . | ATKNSNQPQH
TRBJ2-7 | TRBV5-8 | . | ASSDLTGFNEQY
TRBJ1-1 | TRBV21-1 | . | ASTRTGGQNTEAF
TRBJ2-5 | TRBV10-1 | . | ASSGGGPQETQY
TRBJ2-7 | TRBV25-1 | TRBD1 | ASSETRTGGDEQY
TRBJ2-5 | TRBV5-1 | TRBD1 | ASSAGRGRETQY
TRBJ2-7 | TRBV14 | . | ASSQDSSSYEQY
TRBJ1-5 | TRBV7-9 | . | ASSPGGAAQPQH
TRBJ1-5 | TRBV27 | . | ASSKPGSEVPQH
TRBJ1-1 | TRBV3-1/TRBV3-2 | TRBD1 | ASSQATRLRGLDTEAF
TRBJ1-3 | TRBV4-1 | . | ASSQAGLSGNTIY